These 19 T cell receptor beta chains were sequenced from one sample in a study of T cells in localized non-small cell lung cancer. Generated by immunoSEQ multiplex PCR, the TCRdb table keeps only in-frame clones and is missing some. The table lists roughly 71,000 clones, around 85% of them singletons, with around a fifth in the top ten. The sequencing here drew on peripheral blood, taken before any cancer treatment. The receptors come from a male donor older than 55 with stage III squamous cell lung carcinoma.

The CDR3, as DNA: TGCGCCAGCAGCCAAGAAGGGACAGGGGGCAGTGCTAATGAAAAACTGTTTTTT. It yields the protein CASSQEGTGGSANEKLFF. The chain is built from TRBV4-1 and TRBJ1-4, with 12 bases matching TRBD1. Looked up from germline, CDR1 is MGHRA and CDR2 is YSYEKL. Germline trimming cut 0 bases from V and 3 bases from J; bases unmatched to any gene: 5. The CDR3 consists of 18 residues.

This chain joins TRBV7-8 and TRBJ1-6; D ambiguous. Germline CDR1 and CDR2: SGHVS and FQNEAQ. CDR3 length equals 16 residues. V was shortened by 6 bases and J by 6 bases, with 18 bases between the two germline ends. CDR3 nucleotide sequence: TGTGCCAGCAGGCGGACCGCCGATATAACTAATTCACCCCTCCACTTT. It codes for CASRRTADITNSPLHF.

The rearrangement joins TRBV29-1 to TRBJ2-1, with 10 bases lining up with TRBD1. The CDR3 runs 14 residues. The V segment lost 7 bases and the J segment 8 bases; nucleotides outside the gene matches: 11. The germline V gene has CDR1 SQVTM and CDR2 ANQGSEA. The CDR3 DNA reads as TGCAGCGCTGCCGGGACAGGGGTTAGGGATGAGCAGTTCTTC. Translation: CSAAGTGVRDEQFF.

The V call is TRBV9, the J call TRBJ2-1; 10 bases fit TRBD1. The V gene end was trimmed by 3 bases and the J gene end by 7 bases; junction bases not matched to a gene: 7. The germline V gene encodes CDR1 SGDLS and CDR2 YYNGEE. The CDR3 runs 15 residues. In nucleotides, the CDR3 is TGTGCCAGCAGCGGATGGGGGACAGGGGTGAATGAGCAGTTCTTC. Protein sequence: CASSGWGTGVNEQFF.

V usage is TRBV29-1 and J usage is TRBJ1-2; 8 bases match TRBD1. The CDR3 extends over 17 amino acids. Trimming at V came to 5 bases and at J to 4 bases, leaving 18 bases not matched to a gene. Germline CDR1 is SQVTM and CDR2 is ANQGSEA. This chain's CDR3 is CSVYPLIDGQGAYGYTF. DNA of the CDR3: TGCAGCGTTTACCCCCTCATAGACGGACAGGGCGCCTATGGCTACACCTTC.

The chain employs TRBV28 and TRBJ2-3; D is possibly TRBD1 or TRBD2 (5 bases each). Trimming took 6 bases from V and 5 from J, leaving 15 bases between them. The CDR3 runs to 14 residues. Germline loops: CDR1 MDHEN, CDR2 SYDVKM. This CDR3 is CASRAGTLRDTQYF. CDR3 sequence (DNA): TGTGCCAGCAGAGCCGGGACCCTACGAGATACGCAGTATTTT.

This clone was observed a single time. The chain recombines TRBV5-1 with TRBJ2-2; D unresolved. The CDR3 has 14 residues. Trimming removed 2 bases from V and 1 base from J, with 6 bases in between. CDR1 and CDR2 from the germline V gene are SGHRS and YFSETQ. CDR3 nucleotide sequence: TGCGCCAGCAGCTTCGGACGGAACACCGGGGAGCTGTTTTTT. Its translation: CASSFGRNTGELFF.

This chain connects TRBV5-1 to TRBJ1-1; 9 nucleotides agree with TRBD1. The CDR3 is made up of 13 amino acids. Per the germline V gene, CDR1 is SGHRS and CDR2 is YFSETQ. The V and J ends lost 4 bases and 11 bases, in that order; junction bases with no gene match: 9. CDR3 sequence: CASSPGTGQDAFF. CDR3 DNA: TGCGCCAGCAGCCCAGGGACAGGGCAGGATGCTTTCTTT.

The CDR3 DNA follows: TGTGCCAGCAGTTACTCTCCGTTGATGAGTGAGCAGTTCTTC. As protein: CASSYSPLMSEQFF. The chain combines TRBV6-5 with TRBJ2-1, with unresolved D. The CDR3 consists of 14 residues. Germline V gene lookup returns CDR1 MNHEY and CDR2 SVGAGI. Trimming took 0 bases from V and 9 from J, leaving 12 bases between them.

The rearrangement links TRBV5-1 to TRBJ2-1, with D tentatively TRBD2 (6 bases). V was trimmed by 3 bases and J by 5 bases, leaving 12 bases between them. Germline values: CDR1 SGHRS, CDR2 YFSETQ. The CDR3 spans 14 residues. Here the CDR3 reads CASSYRTTHNEQFF. CDR3 bases: TGCGCCAGCAGCTATAGGACTACGCACAATGAGCAGTTCTTC.

This clone has only one observation. The chain has TRBV5-4 and TRBJ1-1; D not certain. This CDR3 comprises 11 residues. Per germline, CDR1 SGHNT and CDR2 YYREEE (reference sequence). V lost 5 bases and J lost 3, with 5 bases in between. CDR3 residues: CASSSDTEAFF. The CDR3 DNA reads as TGTGCCAGCAGTTCGGACACTGAAGCTTTCTTT.

V usage is TRBV5-4 and J usage is TRBJ2-1; D is undetermined. Germline CDR1 is SGHNT and CDR2 is YYREEE (reference sequence). V lost 0 bases and J 8 bases, leaving 12 bases between the germline ends. This CDR3 region has 14 residues. CDR3 nucleotide sequence: TGTGCCAGCAGCTTGGAACCGGGTTCGGATGAGCAGTTCTTC. Translating gives CASSLEPGSDEQFF.

The J gene is TRBJ1-4, the V gene TRBV7-2; D is unclear. The CDR3 covers 14 residues. Trimming removed 3 bases from V and 2 bases from J, with 7 bases in between. The germline CDR1 and CDR2 sequences are SGHTA and FQGNSA. CDR3 protein: CASSFDRTNEKLFF. The CDR3 region has the DNA TGTGCCAGCAGCTTTGATCGGACTAATGAAAAACTGTTTTTT.

As DNA, the CDR3 is TGTGCCAGCAGCCCCCGAGGGGGAGTTAATAATTCACCCCTCCACTTT. Protein product: CASSPRGGVNNSPLHF. The V and J genes are TRBV7-2 and TRBJ1-6; tentatively, D is TRBD1 (6 bases). The CDR3 has 16 amino acids. V lost 5 bases, J lost 5 bases, and 16 bases lay in between. In germline, CDR1 is SGHTA, CDR2 FQGNSA.

The chain couples TRBV7-2 to TRBJ1-2; 8 bases match TRBD1. Per the germline V gene, CDR1 is SGHTA and CDR2 is FQGNSA. The junction had 8 bases not matched to a gene; V was cut back by 5 bases and J by 6 bases. The CDR3 extends over 14 amino acids. The CDR3 coding sequence is TGTGCCAGCAGCGCAGAGGGCAGGGGGCATGGCTACACCTTC. Translation: CASSAEGRGHGYTF.

J is TRBJ2-1 and V is TRBV6-1; 9 nucleotides match TRBD1. The V gene end was trimmed by 4 bases and the J gene end by 4 bases; junction bases not matched to a gene: 2. Germline CDR1 MNHNS, CDR2 SASEGT. The CDR3 loop spans 14 amino acids. CDR3 sequence reads: CASSGDRVYNEQFF. The CDR3 region has the DNA TGTGCCAGCAGTGGGGACAGGGTGTACAATGAGCAGTTCTTC.

The chain combines TRBV5-1 with TRBJ2-1; 10 bases align to TRBD1. There are 15 residues in the CDR3. The germline V gene has CDR1 SGHRS and CDR2 YFSETQ. The V segment lost 0 bases and the J segment 12 bases; nucleotides outside the gene matches: 9. The CDR3 DNA reads TGCGCCAGCAGCTTGGGGACAGGGGGACCGATGAGGCAGTTCTTC. The encoded protein is CASSLGTGGPMRQFF.

The chain uses TRBV18 and TRBJ2-3, with TRBD2 matching over 10 bases. V lost 1 base to trimming and J lost 1 base; unmatched junction nucleotides: 2. Germline assignment: CDR1 KGHSH and CDR2 LQKENI. The CDR3 runs to 16 residues. For the CDR3, the DNA is TGTGCCAGCTCACCACGGACTAGCGGTGGCACAGATACGCAGTATTTT. Protein product: CASSPRTSGGTDTQYF. Together with reference TRBV18 and TRBJ2-3, the CDR3 gives the full variable domain: NAGVMQNPRHLVRRRGQEARLRCSPMKGHSHVYWYRQLPEEGLKFMVYLQKENIIDESGMPKERFSAEFPKEGPSILRIQQVVRGDSAAYFCASSPRTSGGTDTQYFGPGTRLTVL.

The chain joins TRBV9 to TRBJ2-3; possibly TRBD1 or TRBD2 for D (5 bases each). Germline V gene data show CDR1 as SGDLS and CDR2 as YYNGEE. Trimming left V 4 bases short and J 6 bases short, with 15 bases between. The CDR3 has 14 amino acids. CDR3 sequence (DNA): TGTGCCAGCAGCAGACGGGGCCAGTGGGATACGCAGTATTTT. Translation: CASSRRGQWDTQYF.